The T cell receptor beta chain described here comes from a study of PD-L1 blockade in urothelial cancer. Study information: Dosed intravenously at 1,200 mg every 3 weeks, atezolizumab was initiated by patients in the mid-2010s. Researchers looked at the blood 3 weeks (second dose) and 6 weeks after treatment began. About 90% of the roughly 29 patients comprised males who had bladder-origin urothelial cancer.

Generated by immunoSEQ multiplex PCR, the TCRdb table keeps only in-frame clones and is missing some. The sample yields 120,000 or so clones, roughly 88% seen once. As to time point: peripheral blood 6 weeks after treatment start. From germline, CDR1 is MNHNS and CDR2 SASEGT. V lost 8 bases and J lost 3; bases outside the gene matches: 7. The CDR3 covers 13 residues. J is TRBJ2-7 and V is TRBV6-1, with 7 bases lining up with TRBD1. The sequence derives from a man in his forties or fifties with urothelial cancer. The sequences come from PBMCs, collected around atezolizumab (anti-PD-L1) treatment. CDR3 in DNA: TGTGCCAGCTTCGGGACAGCCCACTACGAGCAGTACTTC. This codes for CASFGTAHYEQYF.